Below, 26 T cell receptor beta chains from the same sample are listed, as sequenced in a study of PD-1 blockade in classical Hodgkin lymphoma. Produced via immunoSEQ multiplex PCR; TCRdb's table is partial and in-frame only. Found here are some 150,000 clones, 78% of them singletons; the top ten hold 7% to 9.5%. There was relapse after autologous stem cell transplantation in every patient, and there was variation in brentuximab vedotin exposure. The sequenced sample was peripheral blood mononuclear cells (PBMCs), obtained before the second cycle of nivolumab. These receptors all stem from a human donor with classical Hodgkin lymphoma.

This clone came up many times. V gene TRBV6-1 combines with J gene TRBJ2-7, with TRBD1 identical over 7 bases. Germline CDR1 is MNHNS and CDR2 is SASEGT. Losses at the gene ends were 7 bases for V and 3 bases for J; bases not matched to a gene: 9. This CDR3 is 14 amino acids long. CDR3: CASIPTGDRYEQYF. Written as DNA, the CDR3 is TGTGCCAGCATACCCACAGGGGATCGCTACGAGCAGTACTTC.

This rearrangement joins TRBV7-6 to TRBJ1-1; 9 bases match TRBD1. With 2 bases clipped from V and 2 bases from J, the junction kept 12 bases outside the gene matches. Germline loops: CDR1 SGHVS, CDR2 FNYEAQ. The CDR3 is made up of 18 amino acids. CDR3 sequence: CASSLKGTGPVGNTEAFF. In nucleotides, the CDR3 is TGTGCCAGCAGCTTAAAGGGGACAGGGCCGGTAGGCAACACTGAAGCTTTCTTT. Using reference TRBV7-6 and TRBJ1-1 for the parts outside the CDR3, the full variable domain is GAGVSQSPRYKVTKRGQDVALRCDPISGHVSLYWYRQALGQGPEFLTYFNYEAQQDKSGLPNDRFSAERPEGSISTLTIQRTEQRDSAMYRCASSLKGTGPVGNTEAFFGQGTRLTVV.

This chain connects TRBV6-6 to TRBJ1-5; D remains ambiguous. This CDR3 is built from 15 residues. Germline values: CDR1 MNHNY, CDR2 SVGAGI (reference sequence). V dropped 2 bases and J dropped 2 bases, with 10 bases sitting between them. The CDR3 DNA sequence: TGTGCCAGCAGTTACGATGGGTTGGGCAATCAGCCCCAGCATTTT. As protein: CASSYDGLGNQPQHF.

The chain employs TRBV28 and TRBJ1-4; D is uncertain. Germline V lookup: CDR1 MDHEN, CDR2 SYDVKM. CDR3 length equals 18 residues. V was pared by 6 bases and J by 0 bases, with 20 bases between. The CDR3 sequence is CASSSILTRVATNEKLFF. The CDR3, as DNA: TGTGCCAGCAGCTCGATCCTGACGCGGGTTGCAACTAATGAAAAACTGTTTTTT.

The rearrangement uses TRBV5-1 and TRBJ2-3, with D maybe TRBD1 (5 bases). Trimming cost V 1 base and J 6 bases, with 21 bases left between them. This CDR3 region has 17 residues. CDR1 and CDR2 (germline): SGHRS, YFSETQ. This CDR3 reads CASSLRGSGHFRDTQYF. The CDR3 nucleotides read TGCGCCAGCAGCTTGAGGGGCTCCGGACATTTCAGGGATACGCAGTATTTT. Full variable domain (remainder filled in from reference TRBV5-1 and TRBJ2-3): KAGVTQTPRYLIKTRGQQVTLSCSPISGHRSVSWYQQTPGQGLQFLFEYFSETQRNKGNFPGRFSGRQFSNSRSEMNVSTLELGDSALYLCASSLRGSGHFRDTQYFGPGTRLTVL.

The chain employs TRBV11-2 and TRBJ2-7; 10 bases are a match to TRBD1. The ends lost 1 base at V and 6 bases at J; junction bases unmatched: 0. This CDR3 has 13 residues. Germline assignment: CDR1 SGHAT and CDR2 FQNNGV. The CDR3 DNA reads TGTGCCAGCAGCTTAGGGACAGGGGGCGAGCAGTACTTC. Translating gives CASSLGTGGEQYF.

V usage is TRBV19 and J usage is TRBJ1-1; tentatively, D is TRBD1 (5 bases). CDR1 is LNHDA, CDR2 SQIVND, per germline (reference sequence). The V end lost 7 bases, the J end lost 1 base, and 7 bases lay between the germline ends. This CDR3 has 12 amino acids. The CDR3 is CASNGQNTEAFF. Here the CDR3 DNA reads TGTGCCAGTAATGGACAGAACACTGAAGCTTTCTTT.

The chain recombines TRBV27 with TRBJ1-5; 7 bases align to TRBD1. CDR1 is MNHEY and CDR2 is SMNVEV in the germline V gene (reference sequence). This CDR3 is built from 16 residues. Trimming cost V 7 bases and J 8 bases; bases outside gene matches: 17. The DNA of the CDR3 is TGTGCCAGCAAATCCAACCGAGGGGACAGTCAAGAGCCCCAGCATTTT. Translation: CASKSNRGDSQEPQHF.

This clone is a singleton in its sample. V and J are TRBV7-9 and TRBJ1-1, with a tentative D call TRBD1 (6 bases). CDR1 SEHNR and CDR2 FQNEAQ come from the germline V gene (reference sequence). CDR3 length: 12 residues. Between the trimmed V and J ends, which lost 5 bases and 7 bases, there was a span of 11 bases. The DNA for the CDR3 is TGTGCCAGCAGCCCTAGGGGGGATGAAGCTTTCTTT. Amino acid sequence: CASSPRGDEAFF.

V usage is TRBV7-2 and J usage is TRBJ2-5; D remains ambiguous. CDR1 is SGHTA, CDR2 FQGNSA, per germline. CDR3 length: 14 amino acids. V was pared by 2 bases and J by 5 bases, with 12 bases between. Here the CDR3 DNA reads TGTGCCAGCAGCTTACTCGGCCTAGGGGAGACCCAGTACTTC. Translated: CASSLLGLGETQYF.

This sequence joins TRBV6-6 and TRBJ2-2; no definite D call. Trimming shortened V by 6 bases and J by 4 bases, and 15 bases separated the two germline ends. Germline V gene sequence: CDR1 MNHNY, CDR2 SVGAGI (reference sequence). The CDR3 is 15 residues long. The CDR3 reads CASSEAVLTTGELFF. CDR3 DNA sequence: TGTGCCAGCAGCGAGGCAGTTCTCACCACCGGGGAGCTGTTTTTT.

The V gene is TRBV28, the J gene TRBJ2-5; D unclear. This CDR3 is 13 amino acids long. V was clipped by 8 bases and J by 2 bases, with 12 bases between them. CDR1 MDHEN and CDR2 SYDVKM come from the germline V gene. For the CDR3, the DNA is TGTGCCAGCTATTCCGCAGGACAAGAGACCCAGTACTTC. It specifies CASYSAGQETQYF.

The rearrangement links TRBV19 to TRBJ2-7; tentative D call: TRBD2 (7 bases). Trimming removed 3 bases at V and 2 bases at J, with 11 bases between. Germline-derived CDR1 and CDR2 are LNHDA and SQIVND (reference sequence). This CDR3 spans 14 amino acids. This chain's CDR3 is CASSIQGTTYEQYF. CDR3 in DNA: TGTGCCAGTAGTATTCAGGGGACTACCTACGAGCAGTACTTC. The whole variable domain, filled in from reference TRBV19 and TRBJ2-7, reads DGGITQSPKYLFRKEGQNVTLSCEQNLNHDAMYWYRQDPGQGLRLIYYSQIVNDFQKGDIAEGYSVSREKKESFPLTVTSAQKNPTAFYLCASSIQGTTYEQYFGPGTRLTVT.

The rearrangement uses TRBV28 and TRBJ1-1; D perhaps matches TRBD1 (5 bases). The CDR3 runs to 19 residues. The germline V and J ends were trimmed by 6 bases and 0 bases, with 26 bases remaining between them. Germline V lookup: CDR1 MDHEN, CDR2 SYDVKM. The CDR3 reads CASRFSLRWFRGVNTEAFF. Written as DNA, the CDR3 is TGTGCCAGCAGGTTTTCCCTCCGTTGGTTCCGAGGGGTGAACACTGAAGCTTTCTTT.

CDR3 amino acids: CASSLASSSYNEQFF. The CDR3 DNA reads as TGTGCCAGCAGCTTGGCCTCTAGCTCCTACAATGAGCAGTTCTTC. V usage is TRBV5-6 and J usage is TRBJ2-1; D unresolved. V was shortened by 0 bases and J by 0 bases, with 7 bases between the two germline ends. CDR3 size: 15 residues. CDR1 is SGHDT and CDR2 is YYEEEE in the germline V gene.

The genes are TRBV18 and TRBJ2-5, with D perhaps matching TRBD1 or TRBD2 (5 bases each). V dropped 4 bases and J dropped 2 bases, with 14 bases sitting between them. CDR3 length: 15 residues. CDR1 and CDR2 (germline): KGHSH, LQKENI. CDR3 loop: CASSRIAGSQETQYF. CDR3 nucleotides: TGTGCCAGCTCACGAATCGCAGGGAGTCAAGAGACCCAGTACTTC. The whole variable domain, remainder taken from reference TRBV18 and TRBJ2-5, is NAGVMQNPRHLVRRRGQEARLRCSPMKGHSHVYWYRQLPEEGLKFMVYLQKENIIDESGMPKERFSAEFPKEGPSILRIQQVVRGDSAAYFCASSRIAGSQETQYFGPGTRLLVL.

This chain's CDR3 is CASSLRGESYNEQFF. The CDR3 bases are TGTGCCAGCAGCTTAAGGGGGGAGTCCTACAATGAGCAGTTCTTC. The V call is TRBV7-3, the J call TRBJ2-1, with a weak D call TRBD2 (6 bases). Trimming pared 1 base from V and 1 base from J, leaving 8 bases between. CDR3 size: 15 residues. Per the germline V gene, CDR1 is SGHTA and CDR2 is FQGTGA.

The chain combines TRBV2 with TRBJ2-5; D possibly corresponds to TRBD2 (6 bases). V was clipped by 7 bases and J by 3 bases, with 18 bases between them. The germline V gene encodes CDR1 SNHLY and CDR2 FYNNEI. The CDR3 consists of 15 residues. CDR3: CASNNDGGPEETQYF. The CDR3 DNA follows: TGTGCCAGCAACAACGACGGGGGACCCGAAGAGACCCAGTACTTC. Using reference TRBV2 and TRBJ2-5 for the parts outside the CDR3, the full variable domain is EPEVTQTPSHQVTQMGQEVILRCVPISNHLYFYWYRQILGQKVEFLVSFYNNEISEKSEIFDDQFSVERPDGSNFTLKIRSTKLEDSAMYFCASNNDGGPEETQYFGPGTRLLVL.

The chain combines TRBV9 with TRBJ2-5; 12 nucleotides match TRBD1. The germline CDR1 and CDR2 sequences are SGDLS and YYNGEE. V gave up 4 bases and J gave up 5 bases; unmatched junction bases: 3. The CDR3 is 14 amino acids. CDR3 in amino acids: CASSRDRGRETQYF. In nucleotides, the CDR3 is TGTGCCAGCAGCAGGGACAGGGGGCGTGAGACCCAGTACTTC.

The chain employs TRBV7-2 and TRBJ1-2, with TRBD1 as a possible D gene (5 bases). Germline lookup yields CDR1 SGHTA and CDR2 FQGNSA. The CDR3 is made up of 15 amino acids. With 0 bases removed from V and 7 bases from J, the gap between germline ends came to 15 bases. CDR3 protein: CASSLAWQGGGGYTF. Here the CDR3 DNA reads TGTGCCAGCAGCTTAGCGTGGCAGGGTGGGGGTGGCTACACCTTC. The full variable domain, rest sourced from reference TRBV7-2 and TRBJ1-2, is GAGVSQSPSNKVTEKGKDVELRCDPISGHTALYWYRQSLGQGLEFLIYFQGNSAPDKSGLPSDRFSAERTGGSVSTLTIQRTQQEDSAVYLCASSLAWQGGGGYTFGSGTRLTVV.

As concerns this clone: A much larger clone differs from this one at a single base, so this may be a read error. CDR3 sequence reads: CASSYSVGGQPQHF. CDR3 DNA: TGTGCCAGCAGTTACTCGGTAGGGGGTCAGCCCCAGCATTTT. V is TRBV6-5 and J is TRBJ1-5, with D possibly being TRBD1 (6 bases). The germline V gene has CDR1 MNHEY and CDR2 SVGAGI. Trimming removed 0 bases from V and 6 bases from J, with 9 bases in between. This CDR3 is built from 14 residues.

This clone came up once. The chain links TRBV6-4 to TRBJ2-1; TRBD2 matches 9 bases. Germline V gene lookup returns CDR1 MRHNA and CDR2 SNTAGT. V was clipped by 0 bases and J by 7 bases; unmatched bases: 7. The CDR3 has 16 amino acids. The CDR3 DNA sequence: TGTGCCAGCAGTGACTCGACCAGCGGGAGGACGAATGAGCAGTTCTTC. Protein sequence: CASSDSTSGRTNEQFF.

This clone came up a few times. J is TRBJ1-1 and V is TRBV5-1; D gene unclear. The V end was cut by 0 bases, the J end by 0 bases, with 15 bases between. The V gene's germline CDR1 is SGHRS and CDR2 YFSETQ. CDR3 length: 17 residues. The CDR3: CASSLALGFGMNTEAFF. The CDR3 nucleotides read TGCGCCAGCAGCTTGGCATTGGGATTTGGGATGAACACTGAAGCTTTCTTT.

The chain recombines TRBV19 with TRBJ2-2; 10 bases line up with TRBD2. Germline V CDR1 and CDR2: LNHDA, SQIVND (reference sequence). This CDR3 region has 16 residues. V gave up 5 bases and J gave up 1 base; unmatched junction bases: 4. The CDR3 sequence: CASSLRTSGNTGELFF. The CDR3 DNA reads TGTGCCAGTAGTCTCAGGACTAGCGGGAACACCGGGGAGCTGTTTTTT.

The chain couples TRBV28 to TRBJ1-2; D may be TRBD1 (6 bases). With 3 bases removed from V and 5 bases from J, the gap between germline ends came to 10 bases. The CDR3 contains 13 residues. Germline CDR1 and CDR2: MDHEN and SYDVKM. The CDR3 nucleotides read TGTGCCAGCAGTTTTTCCAGGGGATATGGCTACACCTTC. As protein: CASSFSRGYGYTF.

Concerning this clone itself: The same CDR3 also results from other DNA sequences found in this sample. The chain couples TRBV9 to TRBJ2-2; D remains unclear. The CDR3 loop spans 14 amino acids. V was shortened by 1 base and J by 3 bases, with 7 bases between the two germline ends. Germline V lookup: CDR1 SGDLS, CDR2 YYNGEE. CDR3 sequence: CASSVRRDTGELFF. The CDR3 DNA is TGTGCCAGCAGCGTACGCCGTGACACCGGGGAGCTGTTTTTT.